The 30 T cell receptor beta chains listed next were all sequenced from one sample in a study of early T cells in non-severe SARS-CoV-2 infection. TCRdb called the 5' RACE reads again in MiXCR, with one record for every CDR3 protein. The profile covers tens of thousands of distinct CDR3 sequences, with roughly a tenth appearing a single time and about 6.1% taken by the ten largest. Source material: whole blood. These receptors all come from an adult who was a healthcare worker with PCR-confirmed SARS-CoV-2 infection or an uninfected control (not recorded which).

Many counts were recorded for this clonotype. CDR3 residues: CAISGVNEQFF. The CDR3 DNA is TGTGCCATCAGTGGGGTTAATGAGCAGTTCTTC. The chain employs TRBV10-3 and TRBJ2-1, with D hard to call. CDR3 length: 11 amino acids. Germline CDR1 reads ENHRY; CDR2 reads SYGVKD. V shed 4 bases and J shed 7 bases, with 5 bases lying between them.

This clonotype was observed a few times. CDR3: CASSPGTAAYTF. In DNA form, the CDR3 reads TGTGCCAGCAGTCCCGGGACCGCCGCCTACACCTTC. The chain combines TRBV12-3 or TRBV12-4 with TRBJ1-2, with D tentatively TRBD1 (5 bases). Trimming stripped 5 bases from V and 10 bases from J, with 14 bases between. CDR3 length equals 12 residues.

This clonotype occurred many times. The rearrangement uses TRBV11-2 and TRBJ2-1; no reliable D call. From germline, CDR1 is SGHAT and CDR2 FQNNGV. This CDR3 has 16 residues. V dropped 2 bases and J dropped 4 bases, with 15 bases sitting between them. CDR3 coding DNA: TGTGCCAGCAGCTTAAGCCTAGAGCTGAGGTACAATGAGCAGTTCTTC. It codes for CASSLSLELRYNEQFF.

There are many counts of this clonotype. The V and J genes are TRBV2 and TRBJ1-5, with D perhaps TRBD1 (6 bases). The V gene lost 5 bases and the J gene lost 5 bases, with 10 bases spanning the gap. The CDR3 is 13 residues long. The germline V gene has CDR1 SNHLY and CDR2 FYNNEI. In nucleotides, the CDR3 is TGTGCCAGCAGTTTACAGGGCTATCAGCCCCAGCATTTT. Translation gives CASSLQGYQPQHF.

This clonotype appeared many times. CDR3 residues: CASSSGTGGRSYNEQFF. For the CDR3, the DNA is TGTGCCAGCAGCTCCGGGACAGGGGGTAGGTCCTACAATGAGCAGTTCTTC. The chain carries TRBV7-9 and TRBJ2-1; TRBD1 agrees at 11 bases. Germline values: CDR1 SEHNR, CDR2 FQNEAQ (reference sequence). Losses at the gene ends were 4 bases for V and 1 base for J; bases not matched to a gene: 6. There are 17 residues in the CDR3.

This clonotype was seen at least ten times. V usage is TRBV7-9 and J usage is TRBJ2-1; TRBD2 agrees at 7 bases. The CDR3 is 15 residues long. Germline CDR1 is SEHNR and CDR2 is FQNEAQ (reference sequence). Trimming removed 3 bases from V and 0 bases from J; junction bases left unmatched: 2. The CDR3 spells CASSLREGSYNEQFF. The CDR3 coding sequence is TGTGCCAGCAGCTTGAGGGAGGGCTCCTACAATGAGCAGTTCTTC.

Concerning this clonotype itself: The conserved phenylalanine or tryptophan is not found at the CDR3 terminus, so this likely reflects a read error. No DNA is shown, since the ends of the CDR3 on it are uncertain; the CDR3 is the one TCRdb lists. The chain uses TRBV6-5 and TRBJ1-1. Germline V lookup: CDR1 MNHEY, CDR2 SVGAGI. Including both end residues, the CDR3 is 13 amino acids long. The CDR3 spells CASSYSPGTEAFL.

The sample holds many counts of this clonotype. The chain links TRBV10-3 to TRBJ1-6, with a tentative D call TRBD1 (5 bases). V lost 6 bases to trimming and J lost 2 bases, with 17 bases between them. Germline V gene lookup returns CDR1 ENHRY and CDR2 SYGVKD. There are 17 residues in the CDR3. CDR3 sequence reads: CAISRDAVGAYNSPLHF. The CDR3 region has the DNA TGTGCCATCAGCCGGGACGCAGTGGGAGCCTATAATTCACCCCTCCACTTT.

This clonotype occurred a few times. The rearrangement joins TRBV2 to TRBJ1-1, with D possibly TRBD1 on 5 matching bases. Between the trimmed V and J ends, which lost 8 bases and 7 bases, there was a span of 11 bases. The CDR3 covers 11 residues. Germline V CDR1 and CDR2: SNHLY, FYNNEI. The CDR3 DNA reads TGTGCCAGCGGGACGGACGATGAAGCTTTCTTT. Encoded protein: CASGTDDEAFF.

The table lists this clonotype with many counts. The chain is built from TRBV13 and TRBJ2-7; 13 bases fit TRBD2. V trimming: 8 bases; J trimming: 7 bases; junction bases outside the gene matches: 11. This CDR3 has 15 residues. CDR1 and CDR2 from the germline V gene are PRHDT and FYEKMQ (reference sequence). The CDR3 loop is CASAFPTSGREEQYF. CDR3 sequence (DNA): TGTGCCAGCGCCTTCCCCACTAGCGGGAGGGAAGAGCAGTACTTC.

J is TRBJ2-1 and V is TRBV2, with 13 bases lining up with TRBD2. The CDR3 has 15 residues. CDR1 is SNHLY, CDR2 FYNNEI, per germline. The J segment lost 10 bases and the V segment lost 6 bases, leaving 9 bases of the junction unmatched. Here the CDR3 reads CASRILAGGSGEQFF. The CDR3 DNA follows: TGTGCCAGCAGGATACTAGCGGGAGGGAGCGGGGAGCAGTTCTTC. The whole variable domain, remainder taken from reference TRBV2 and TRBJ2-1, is EPEVTQTPSHQVTQMGQEVILRCVPISNHLYFYWYRQILGQKVEFLVSFYNNEISEKSEIFDDQFSVERPDGSNFTLKIRSTKLEDSAMYFCASRILAGGSGEQFFGPGTRLTVL.

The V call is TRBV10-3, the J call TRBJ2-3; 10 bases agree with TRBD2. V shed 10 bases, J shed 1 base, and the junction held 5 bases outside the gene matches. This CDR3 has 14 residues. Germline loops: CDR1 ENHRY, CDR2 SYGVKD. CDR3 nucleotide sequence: TGTGCCACAACCGGGACTAGCGGCACAGATACGCAGTATTTT. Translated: CATTGTSGTDTQYF.

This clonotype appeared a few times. DNA of the CDR3: TGTGCCAGCAGTCAAGAACTAGCGGGAAGAGAGACCCAGTACTTC. Amino acids: CASSQELAGRETQYF. V is TRBV12-3 or TRBV12-4 and J is TRBJ2-5; 10 bases agree with TRBD2. The length of the CDR3 is 15 residues. Losses at the gene ends were 5 bases for V and 4 bases for J; bases not matched to a gene: 7.

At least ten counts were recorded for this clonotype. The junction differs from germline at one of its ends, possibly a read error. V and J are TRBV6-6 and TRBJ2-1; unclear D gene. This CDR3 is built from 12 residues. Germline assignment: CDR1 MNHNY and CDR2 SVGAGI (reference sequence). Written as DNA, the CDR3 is TGTGCCAGCAGCTACTCGTACAATGAGCAGTTCTTC. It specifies CASSYSYNEQFF.

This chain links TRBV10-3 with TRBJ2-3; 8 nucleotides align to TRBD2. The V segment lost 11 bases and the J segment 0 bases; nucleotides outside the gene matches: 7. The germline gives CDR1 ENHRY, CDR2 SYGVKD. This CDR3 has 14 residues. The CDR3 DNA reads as TGTGCCGCCACTAGCGGCACTAGCACAGATACGCAGTATTTT. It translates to CAATSGTSTDTQYF.

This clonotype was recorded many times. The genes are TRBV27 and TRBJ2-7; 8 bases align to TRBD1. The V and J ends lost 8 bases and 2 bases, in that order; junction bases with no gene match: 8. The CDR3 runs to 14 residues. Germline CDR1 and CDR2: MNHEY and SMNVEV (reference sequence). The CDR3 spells CASLGTGPTYEQYF. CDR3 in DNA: TGTGCCAGCCTGGGGACAGGTCCAACCTACGAGCAGTACTTC.

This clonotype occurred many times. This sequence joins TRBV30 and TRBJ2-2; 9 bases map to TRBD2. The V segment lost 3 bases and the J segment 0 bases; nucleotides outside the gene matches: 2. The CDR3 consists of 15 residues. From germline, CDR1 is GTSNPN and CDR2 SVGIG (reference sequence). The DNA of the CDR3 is TGTGCCTGGAGGGTAGCGGGGGCGAACACCGGGGAGCTGTTTTTT. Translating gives CAWRVAGANTGELFF.

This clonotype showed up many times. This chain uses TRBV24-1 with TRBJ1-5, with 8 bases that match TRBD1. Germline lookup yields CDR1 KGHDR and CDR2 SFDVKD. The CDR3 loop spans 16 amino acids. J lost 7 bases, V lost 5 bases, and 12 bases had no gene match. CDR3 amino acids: CATSVRQGIWGQPQHF. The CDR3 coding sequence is TGTGCCACCAGTGTCAGACAGGGGATTTGGGGACAGCCCCAGCATTTT.

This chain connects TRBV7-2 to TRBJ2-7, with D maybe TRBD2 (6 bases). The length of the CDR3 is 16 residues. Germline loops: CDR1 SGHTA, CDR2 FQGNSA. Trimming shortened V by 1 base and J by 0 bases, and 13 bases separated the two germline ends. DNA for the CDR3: TGTGCCAGCAGCTTAGTGGGCGGGGTTAGCTCCTACGAGCAGTACTTC. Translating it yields CASSLVGGVSSYEQYF.

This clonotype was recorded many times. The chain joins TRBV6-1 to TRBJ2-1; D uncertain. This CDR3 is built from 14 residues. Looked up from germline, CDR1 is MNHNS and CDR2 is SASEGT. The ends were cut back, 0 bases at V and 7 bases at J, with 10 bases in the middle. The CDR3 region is CASSEALGWNEQFF. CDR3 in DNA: TGTGCCAGCAGTGAAGCGCTTGGTTGGAATGAGCAGTTCTTC.

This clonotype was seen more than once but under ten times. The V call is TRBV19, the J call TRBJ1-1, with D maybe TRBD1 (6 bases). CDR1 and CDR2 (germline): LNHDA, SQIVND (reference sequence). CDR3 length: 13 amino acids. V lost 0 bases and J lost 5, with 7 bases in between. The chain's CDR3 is CASSIEGGTEAFF. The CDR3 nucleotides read TGTGCCAGTAGTATAGAAGGGGGGACTGAAGCTTTCTTT.

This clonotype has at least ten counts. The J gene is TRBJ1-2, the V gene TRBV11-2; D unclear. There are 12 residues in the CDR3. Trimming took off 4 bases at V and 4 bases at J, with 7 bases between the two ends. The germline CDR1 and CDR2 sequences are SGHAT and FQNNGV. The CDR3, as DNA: TGTGCCAGCAGCTCCCGTGCCTATGGCTACACCTTC. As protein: CASSSRAYGYTF.

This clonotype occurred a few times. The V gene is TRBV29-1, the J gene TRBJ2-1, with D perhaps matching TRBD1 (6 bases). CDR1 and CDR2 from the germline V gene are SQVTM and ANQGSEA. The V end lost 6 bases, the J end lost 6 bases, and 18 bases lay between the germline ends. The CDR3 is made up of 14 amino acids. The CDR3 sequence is CSVNRAEAGNEQFF. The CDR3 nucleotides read TGCAGCGTCAACAGGGCAGAGGCGGGCAATGAGCAGTTCTTC.

The CDR3 region is CSASGGRIAKNIQYF. The CDR3 nucleotides read TGCAGTGCTAGTGGGGGCAGGATAGCCAAAAACATTCAGTACTTC. The genes are TRBV20-1 and TRBJ2-4, with TRBD1 as a possible D gene (6 bases). The CDR3 consists of 15 residues. CDR1 and CDR2 (germline): DFQATT, SNEGSKA (reference sequence). The germline V and J ends were trimmed by 3 bases and 0 bases, with 12 bases remaining between them.

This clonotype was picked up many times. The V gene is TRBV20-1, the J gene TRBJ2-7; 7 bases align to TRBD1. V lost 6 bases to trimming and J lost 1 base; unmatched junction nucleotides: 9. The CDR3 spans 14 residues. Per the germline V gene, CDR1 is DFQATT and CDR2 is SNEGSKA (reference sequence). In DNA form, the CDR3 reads TGCAGTGCCATCGACAGGGTTCTGTCCTACGAGCAGTACTTC. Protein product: CSAIDRVLSYEQYF.

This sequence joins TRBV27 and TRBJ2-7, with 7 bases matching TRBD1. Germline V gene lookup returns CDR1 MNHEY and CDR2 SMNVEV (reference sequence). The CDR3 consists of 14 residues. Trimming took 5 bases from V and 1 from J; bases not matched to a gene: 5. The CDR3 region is CASSTPGQSYEQYF. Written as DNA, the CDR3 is TGTGCCAGCAGTACCCCGGGACAGTCCTACGAGCAGTACTTC.

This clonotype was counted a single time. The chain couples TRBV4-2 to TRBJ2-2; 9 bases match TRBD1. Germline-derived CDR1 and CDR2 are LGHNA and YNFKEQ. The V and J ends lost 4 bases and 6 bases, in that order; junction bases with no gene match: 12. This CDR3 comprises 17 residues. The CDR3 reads CASSPGSGTGFPGELFF. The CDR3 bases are TGTGCCAGCAGCCCCGGGAGCGGGACAGGGTTCCCCGGGGAGCTGTTTTTT.

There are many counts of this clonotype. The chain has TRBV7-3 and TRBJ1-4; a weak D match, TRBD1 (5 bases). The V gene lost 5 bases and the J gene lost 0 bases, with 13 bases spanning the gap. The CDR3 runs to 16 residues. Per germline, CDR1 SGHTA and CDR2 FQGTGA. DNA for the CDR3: TGTGCCAGCAGCCAGACAGACTTTGCAACTAATGAAAAACTGTTTTTT. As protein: CASSQTDFATNEKLFF.

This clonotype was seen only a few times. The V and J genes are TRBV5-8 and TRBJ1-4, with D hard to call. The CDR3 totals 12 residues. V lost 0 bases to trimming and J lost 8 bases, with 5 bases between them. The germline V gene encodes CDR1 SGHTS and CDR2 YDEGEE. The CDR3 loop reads CASSLVGEKLFF. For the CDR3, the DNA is TGTGCCAGCAGCTTGGTGGGAGAAAAACTGTTTTTT.

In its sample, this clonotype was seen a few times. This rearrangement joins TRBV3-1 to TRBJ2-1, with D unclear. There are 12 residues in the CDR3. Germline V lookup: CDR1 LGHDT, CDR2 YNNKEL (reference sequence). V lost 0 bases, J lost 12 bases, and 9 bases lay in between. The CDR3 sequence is CASSQDWSGQFF. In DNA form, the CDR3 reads TGTGCCAGCAGCCAAGACTGGAGTGGGCAGTTCTTC.